The present T cell receptor (beta chain) was sequenced within a study of T cells in Graves' hyperthyroidism and ophthalmopathy. Study findings and constraints: It was a median roughly six months before onset that the model predicted ophthalmopathy.

Orbital computed tomography, thyroid ultrasound, serum thyroxine and TRAb, and clinical symptoms together informed the diagnoses. Amplification of TCR beta CDR3 regions used RNA as the template. The primer set for the first-round RT-PCR of the TCR CDR3 was HTBI. TCRdb redid the calling of the multiplex PCR reads with MiXCR, one entry per CDR3 protein. The table lists about 520,000 distinct CDR3 sequences, around a quarter of them singletons. CDR3 size: 16 residues. Between the trimmed V and J ends, which lost 5 bases and 0 bases, there was a span of 16 bases. Germline V CDR1 and CDR2: SGHAT, FQNNGV. Worth noting for this clonotype: Its matching antigen is unknown.

The clonotype was recovered from a woman aged 30 to 39 with Graves' ophthalmopathy. Sequencing was performed on blood. The V call is TRBV11-2, the J call TRBJ1-1; D gene ambiguous. The CDR3 spells CASSTKARIMNTEAFF. As DNA, the CDR3 is TGTGCCAGCAGCACTAAGGCGCGGATCATGAACACTGAAGCTTTCTTT.